A selection of T cell receptor beta chains follows, all from one sample in a study of blood T cell repertoires in COVID-19. Clones were sequenced by immunoSEQ multiplex PCR, and TCRdb holds only the in-frame ones, with some missing. The sample lists some 190,000 clones, 88% occurring once. Sequencing was done on a sample of peripheral blood. These receptors were collected from a human donor in a cohort sampled during active COVID-19. The CDR3 runs from the conserved cysteine through the conserved F or W. A D gene is named only where the DNA matches it firmly. Clone size, where shown, is once, few, many, or a class for clones that have expanded.

>TRBJ1-1|NA|13|NA|TRBV29-1
CSVVAQMNTEAFF
TGCAGCGTTGTCGCCCAGATGAACACTGAAGCTTTCTTT
>TRBJ2-7|NA|14|NA|TRBV7-2
CASNREKLSYEQYF
TGTGCCAGCAATCGGGAAAAACTCTCCTACGAGCAGTACTTC
>TRBJ2-5|NA|17|TRBD2|TRBV9
CASSPSLGLAGGETQYF
TGTGCCAGCAGCCCATCCCTGGGACTAGCGGGCGGAGAGACCCAGTACTTC
>TRBJ2-7|NA|15|NA|TRBV9
CASSVGGPLSYEQYF
TGTGCCAGCAGCGTAGGGGGGCCGCTATCCTACGAGCAGTACTTC
>TRBJ2-1|NA|14|TRBD2|TRBV2
CASREREKGDEQFF
TGTGCCAGCAGGGAGCGGGAGAAGGGGGATGAGCAGTTCTTC
>TRBJ2-2|NA|17|TRBD2|TRBV4-2
CASSQDPLAGDTGELFF
TGTGCCAGCAGCCAAGATCCCCTAGCGGGAGACACCGGGGAGCTGTTTTTT
>TRBJ1-2|few|16|NA|TRBV11-3
CASSLGWTENVGGYTF
TGTGCCAGCAGCTTAGGATGGACAGAAAATGTAGGGGGCTACACCTTC
>TRBJ1-1|NA|14|NA|TRBV6-5
CASSRTQGLSTAFF
TGTGCCAGCAGCCGGACTCAGGGGTTATCTACAGCTTTCTTT
>TRBJ2-2|NA|12|NA|TRBV7-7
CASSPGTGELFF
TGTGCTAGCAGCCCAGGGACCGGGGAGCTGTTTTTT
>TRBJ2-2|NA|15|TRBD1|TRBV7-2
CASFPGQIMAGELFF
TGTGCCAGCTTCCCGGGACAGATAATGGCCGGGGAGCTGTTTTTT
>TRBJ1-2|once|16|NA|TRBV5-1
CASSLARGAEVYGYTF
TGCGCCAGCAGCTTGGCCAGGGGCGCAGAGGTCTATGGCTACACCTTC
>TRBJ1-5|NA|17|NA|TRBV7-6
CASSLATGPGSNQPQHF
TGTGCCAGCAGCTTAGCTACAGGACCAGGAAGCAATCAGCCCCAGCATTTT
>TRBJ2-5|NA|13|NA|TRBV2
CASSEEGWETQYF
TGTGCCAGCAGTGAGGAGGGCTGGGAGACCCAGTACTTC
>TRBJ1-5|NA|14|NA|TRBV29-1
CSVSTGSGNQPQHF
TGCAGCGTCAGCACAGGGAGTGGGAATCAGCCCCAGCATTTT
>TRBJ2-5|NA|14|TRBD2|TRBV5-6
CASSLGAGVETQYF
TGTGCCAGCAGCTTGGGAGCGGGAGTAGAGACCCAGTACTTC
>TRBJ2-7|NA|16|TRBD2|TRBV5-8
CASSQGLAGGLYEQYF
TGTGCCAGCAGCCAAGGACTAGCGGGGGGGCTATACGAGCAGTACTTC
>TRBJ2-7|NA|15|TRBD1|TRBV5-1
CASSYTGTGLYEQYF
TGCGCCAGCAGCTACACAGGGACAGGGCTTTACGAGCAGTACTTC
>TRBJ2-1|NA|16|TRBD2|TRBV7-2
CASSLRAGAFFNEQFF
TGTGCCAGCAGCTTACGAGCGGGGGCGTTTTTCAATGAGCAGTTCTTC
>TRBJ1-2|NA|13|TRBD1|TRBV12-3/TRBV12-4
CASSRGTGSGYTF
TGTGCCAGCAGTCGGGGGACAGGGAGTGGCTACACCTTC
>TRBJ1-1|NA|16|TRBD1|TRBV5-1
CASSLGQGEIRTEAFF
TGCGCCAGCAGCTTGGGACAGGGGGAAATTCGCACTGAAGCTTTCTTT
>TRBJ1-2|NA|13|NA|TRBV28
CASSLSGLYGYTF
TGTGCCAGCAGTTTATCAGGGCTCTATGGCTACACCTTC
>TRBJ1-2|NA|14|NA|TRBV3-1/TRBV3-2
CASSQWPDFYGYTF
TGTGCCAGCAGCCAATGGCCTGACTTCTATGGCTACACCTTC
>TRBJ1-5|NA|12|NA|TRBV29-1
CSVGEVGRPQHF
TGCAGCGTTGGCGAGGTTGGGAGGCCCCAGCATTTT
>TRBJ2-1|NA|14|TRBD2|TRBV19
CATRSGGVVNEQFF
TGTGCCACCCGTAGCGGGGGGGTCGTGAATGAGCAGTTCTTC
>TRBJ1-1|NA|14|TRBD1|TRBV5-6
CASSTTGGPTEAFF
TGTGCCAGCAGCACCACAGGGGGCCCGACTGAAGCTTTCTTT
>TRBJ1-4|NA|15|NA|TRBV30
CAWSPGGALNEKLFF
TGTGCCTGGAGCCCCGGTGGGGCCCTTAATGAAAAACTGTTTTTT
>TRBJ2-2|NA|18|NA|TRBV9
CASSFDGRSSERAGELFF
TGTGCCAGCAGCTTCGATGGGAGGTCTTCTGAAAGAGCCGGGGAGCTGTTTTTT
>TRBJ1-5|NA|20|NA|TRBV10-1
CASSTSKVGEGGISNQPQHF
TGCGCCAGCAGTACCTCGAAGGTCGGGGAAGGCGGAATTAGCAATCAGCCCCAGCATTTT
>TRBJ1-5|NA|16|TRBD1|TRBV19
CASTPTDRGLNQPQHF
TGTGCCAGCACCCCGACGGACAGGGGGCTCAATCAGCCCCAGCATTTT
>TRBJ2-1|NA|14|TRBD2|TRBV6-6
CASGSRGGGNEQFF
TGTGCCAGCGGTTCACGCGGCGGGGGGAATGAGCAGTTCTTC
>TRBJ2-1|NA|14|TRBD1|TRBV19
CASSRQGADNEQFF
TGTGCCAGTAGTAGACAGGGGGCCGACAATGAGCAGTTCTTC
>TRBJ2-4|NA|16|NA|TRBV18
CASSPRAGLAKNIQYF
TGTGCCAGCTCACCACGGGCAGGATTAGCCAAAAACATTCAGTACTTC
>TRBJ1-6|once|14|TRBD1|TRBV5-1
CASSFDRGSSPLHF
TGCGCCAGCAGCTTTGACAGGGGATCTTCACCCCTCCACTTT
>TRBJ1-4|NA|17|NA|TRBV4-3
CASSPQPGAQANEKLFF
TGCGCCAGCAGCCCCCAGCCAGGGGCGCAAGCTAATGAAAAACTGTTTTTT
>TRBJ2-2|NA|18|NA|TRBV24-1
CATSDAGGAASNTGELFF
TGTGCCACCAGTGATGCTGGCGGGGCAGCCTCGAACACCGGGGAGCTGTTTTTT
>TRBJ2-6|NA|13|NA|TRBV12-3/TRBV12-4
CASSPTGANVLTF
TGTGCCAGCAGCCCAACTGGGGCCAACGTCCTGACTTTC
>TRBJ2-2|NA|14|NA|TRBV27
CASSLSREVGELFF
TGTGCCAGCAGTTTATCCAGGGAAGTCGGGGAGCTGTTTTTT
>TRBJ1-6|NA|14|TRBD1|TRBV2
CASRSDRGYSPLHF
TGTGCCAGCAGATCGGACAGGGGTTATTCACCCCTCCACTTT
>TRBJ2-5|NA|15|NA|TRBV21-1
CASSTRDRVNETQYF
TGTGCCAGCAGCACCCGGGACAGGGTCAATGAGACCCAGTACTTC
>TRBJ2-1|NA|20|TRBD2|TRBV10-2
CASSESTGVAGKSSYNEQFF
TGCGCCAGCAGTGAGTCGACTGGGGTAGCGGGCAAGAGCTCCTACAATGAGCAGTTCTTC
>TRBJ2-7|NA|17|TRBD2|TRBV7-2
CASSRTSGGQSSYEQYF
TGTGCCAGCAGCCGGACTAGCGGGGGGCAGAGCTCCTACGAGCAGTACTTC
>TRBJ1-5|NA|14|TRBD1|TRBV7-8
CASSTGTVNQPQHF
TGTGCCAGCAGCACAGGGACAGTCAATCAGCCCCAGCATTTT
>TRBJ1-1|NA|16|NA|TRBV6-2/TRBV6-3
CASSYSGAQANTEAFF
TGTGCCAGCAGTTACTCGGGAGCTCAGGCAAACACTGAAGCTTTCTTT
>TRBJ1-5|NA|16|TRBD1|TRBV19
CASSTDRGLLDQPQHF
TGTGCCAGTAGTACAGACAGGGGATTACTCGATCAGCCCCAGCATTTT
>TRBJ2-7|NA|14|NA|TRBV7-6
CASSLGGVGVEQYF
TGTGCCAGCAGCTTAGGAGGAGTAGGGGTCGAGCAGTACTTC
>TRBJ2-1|NA|15|TRBD1|TRBV11-3
CASSRTGAGRNEQFF
TGTGCCAGCAGCCGGACAGGGGCGGGGAGAAATGAGCAGTTCTTC
>TRBJ1-1|NA|13|NA|TRBV10-3
CAISAGGGVEAFF
TGTGCCATCAGTGCGGGCGGGGGAGTTGAAGCTTTCTTT
>TRBJ2-5|NA|14|NA|TRBV9
CASSVAGVQETQYF
TGTGCCAGCAGCGTAGCCGGAGTGCAAGAGACCCAGTACTTC
>TRBJ2-3|NA|16|NA|TRBV18
CASSPTLRGGTDTQYF
TGTGCCAGCTCACCAACTCTCAGGGGAGGCACAGATACGCAGTATTTT
>TRBJ2-1|NA|15|TRBD2|TRBV2
CASRDVGGAYNEQFF
TGTGCCAGCAGAGACGTCGGGGGGGCCTACAATGAGCAGTTCTTC
>TRBJ1-6|NA|15|NA|TRBV21-1
CASSDPTGYNSPLHF
TGTGCCAGCAGTGACCCCACGGGATATAATTCACCCCTCCACTTT
>TRBJ1-1|NA|13|NA|TRBV6-5
CASRPQSGTEAFF
TGTGCCAGCAGGCCCCAGTCTGGCACTGAAGCTTTCTTT